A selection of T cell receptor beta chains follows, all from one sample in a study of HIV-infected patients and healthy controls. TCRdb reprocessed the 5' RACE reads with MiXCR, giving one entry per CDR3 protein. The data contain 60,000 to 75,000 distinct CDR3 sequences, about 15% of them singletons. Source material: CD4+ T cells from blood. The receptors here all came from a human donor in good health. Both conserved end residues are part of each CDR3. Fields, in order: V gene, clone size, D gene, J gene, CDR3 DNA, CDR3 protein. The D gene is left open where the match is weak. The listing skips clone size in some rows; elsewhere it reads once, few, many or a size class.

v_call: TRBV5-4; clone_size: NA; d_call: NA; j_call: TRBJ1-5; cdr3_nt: TGTGCCAGCAGCTTGGGGGGGGGCCGTGATCAGCCCCAGCATTTT; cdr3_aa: CASSLGGGRDQPQHF
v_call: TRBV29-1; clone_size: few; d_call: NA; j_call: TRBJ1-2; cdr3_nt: TGCAGCGTGGGGACCCAGGGAAAAGCCCCCTATGGCTACACCTTC; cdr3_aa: CSVGTQGKAPYGYTF
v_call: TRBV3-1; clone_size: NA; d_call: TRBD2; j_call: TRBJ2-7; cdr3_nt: TGTGCCAGCAGCCAAGTTCTAGCGGGAGGGCTCGTTACGGATGAGCAGTACTTC; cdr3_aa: CASSQVLAGGLVTDEQYF
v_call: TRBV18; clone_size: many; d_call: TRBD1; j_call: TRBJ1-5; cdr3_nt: TGTGCCAGCTCACCACGACAGGGGGATCAGCCCCAGCATTTT; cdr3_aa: CASSPRQGDQPQHF
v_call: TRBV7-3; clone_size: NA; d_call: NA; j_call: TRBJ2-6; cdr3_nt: TGTGCCAGCAGCTTAAGGGGGACTGGGGCCAACGTCCTGACTTTC; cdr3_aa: CASSLRGTGANVLTF
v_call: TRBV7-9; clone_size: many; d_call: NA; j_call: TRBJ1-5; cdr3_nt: TGTGCCAGCAGCTTAGACGGGAGAGACTCTCAGCCCCAGCATTTT; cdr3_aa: CASSLDGRDSQPQHF
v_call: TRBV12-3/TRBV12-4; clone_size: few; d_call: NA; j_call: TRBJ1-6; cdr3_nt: TGTGCCAGCAATAGCCAGGGGCAATCACCCCTCCACTTT; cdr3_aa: CASNSQGQSPLHF
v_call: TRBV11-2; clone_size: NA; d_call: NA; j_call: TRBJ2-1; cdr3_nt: TGTGCCAGCAGCCCACCCCTTGGAACATCCTACAATGAGCAGTTCTTC; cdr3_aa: CASSPPLGTSYNEQFF
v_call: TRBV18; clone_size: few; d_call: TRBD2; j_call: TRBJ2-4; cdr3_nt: TGTGCCAGCTCACTTAGCGGGAGGGCCGCCAAAAACATTCAGTACTTC; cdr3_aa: CASSLSGRAAKNIQYF
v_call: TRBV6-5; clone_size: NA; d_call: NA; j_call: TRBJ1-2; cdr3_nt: TGTGCCAGCAGTTACTCTCACGGGACTTCTGATGGCTACACCTTC; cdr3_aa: CASSYSHGTSDGYTF
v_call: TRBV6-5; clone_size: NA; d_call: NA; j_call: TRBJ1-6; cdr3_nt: TGTGCCAGCAGTCGGACGGATGGCCGTTCACCCCTCCACTTT; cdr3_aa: CASSRTDGRSPLHF
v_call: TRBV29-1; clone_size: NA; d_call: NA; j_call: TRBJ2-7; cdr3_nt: TGCAGCGTTGAACGAGGGGGACGTAGCGAGCAGTACTTC; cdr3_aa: CSVERGGRSEQYF
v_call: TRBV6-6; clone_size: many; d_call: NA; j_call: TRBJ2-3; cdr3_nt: TGTGCCAGCAGCCTCACCTCACAGGCAGATACGCAGTATTTT; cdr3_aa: CASSLTSQADTQYF
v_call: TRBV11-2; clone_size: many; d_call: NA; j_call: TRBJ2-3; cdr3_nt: TGTGCCAGCAGCCGCAGCCTCGACAGCACAGATACGCAGTATTTT; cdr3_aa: CASSRSLDSTDTQYF
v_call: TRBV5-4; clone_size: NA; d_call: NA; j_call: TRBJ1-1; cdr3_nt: TGTGCCAGCAGCTCACAGCTGAACACTGAAGCTTTCTTT; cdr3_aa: CASSSQLNTEAFF